This T cell receptor beta chain was found in a study of blood T cell repertoires in COVID-19. Trimming removed 2 bases at V and 2 bases at J, with 7 bases between. The V gene's germline CDR1 is SEHNR and CDR2 FQNEAQ (reference sequence). There are 14 residues in the CDR3. Authors' methods: Amplification of reference gene primers was used by the study to estimate nucleated cell counts. The assay was immunoSEQ multiplex PCR, and TCRdb's table has in-frame clones only and misses some. The DNA gave D and trimming, while V, J and clone size come from that table. The table records 110,000 or so clones, 85% of them present only once.

The chain has TRBV7-9 and TRBJ1-5; D is ambiguous. This clonotype originated in a human donor in a cohort sampled during active COVID-19. The sequencing input was peripheral blood. The CDR3, as DNA: TGTGCCAGCAGCTTAAGTCAGGGCAATCAGCCCCAGCATTTT. It is translated as CASSLSQGNQPQHF.